This TCR beta chain was sequenced during a study of multiple sclerosis patients with progressive multifocal leukoencephalopathy. Spiked into each PCR were synthetic inline TR CDR3 controls of all V-J pairings. TCRdb's table, derived via immunoSEQ multiplex PCR, lists solely in-frame clones and lacks some. The sample records 25,000 to 35,000 clones, about 90% being singletons. This CDR3 is built from 14 residues. Trimming took off 1 base at V and 6 bases at J, with 12 bases between the two ends. CDR1 is KGHSH, CDR2 LQKENI, per germline. Time point: time of PML onset. V gene TRBV18 combines with J gene TRBJ1-1; D gene uncertain. Sequenced here: PBMCs, sampled from a patient treated with natalizumab. The clonotype comes from a human donor with progressive multifocal leukoencephalopathy. CDR3 DNA: TGTGCCAGCTCACCACAGGGATCGGACGCTGAAGCTTTCTTT. Translating gives CASSPQGSDAEAFF.